This entry lists 12 T cell receptor beta chains sequenced from one sample in a study of OX40 agonist ivuxolimab in advanced cancers. Produced via immunoSEQ multiplex PCR; TCRdb's table is partial and in-frame only. The sample has 100,000 to 150,000 clones; 75% to 95% are singletons. Specimen: CD4+ or CD8+ T cells sorted from blood, collected in a trial of the OX40 agonist ivuxolimab. The receptors shown here come from an adult with an advanced solid tumor such as melanoma, head and neck, liver or kidney cancer.

V usage is TRBV2 and J usage is TRBJ1-3; no clear D gene. Trimming removed 1 base at V and 4 bases at J, with 8 bases between. The CDR3 length is 14 residues. Germline V gives CDR1 SNHLY, CDR2 FYNNEI. The CDR3 reads CASSEVTEGNTIYF. The CDR3 DNA reads TGTGCCAGCAGTGAAGTAACGGAAGGAAACACCATATATTTT.

V and J are TRBV5-1 and TRBJ1-3, with TRBD1 as a possible D gene (6 bases). The germline V gene has CDR1 SGHRS and CDR2 YFSETQ. V was trimmed by 3 bases and J by 0 bases, leaving 16 bases between them. The length of the CDR3 is 17 residues. CDR3 residues: CASSSEITGNSGNTIYF. The CDR3 bases are TGCGCCAGCAGCTCAGAAATTACAGGGAACTCTGGAAACACCATATATTTT.

CDR3 loop: CASSDHNTEAFF. The CDR3 DNA follows: TGTGCCAGCAGTGACCATAACACTGAAGCTTTCTTT. The rearrangement joins TRBV2 to TRBJ1-1, with D unclear. The germline V and J ends were trimmed by 3 bases and 2 bases, with 4 bases remaining between them. The CDR3 has 12 amino acids. Germline V lookup: CDR1 SNHLY, CDR2 FYNNEI.

The rearrangement joins TRBV7-3 to TRBJ2-3, with TRBD1 matching over 9 bases. The V segment lost 5 bases and the J segment 4 bases; nucleotides outside the gene matches: 7. Germline V CDR1 and CDR2: SGHTA, FQGTGA. This CDR3 has 15 amino acids. The CDR3 nucleotides read TGTGCCAGCAGCCGACAGGGGGTTGGGGCAGATACGCAGTATTTT. Translation: CASSRQGVGADTQYF.

This clone was observed a single time. This rearrangement joins TRBV9 to TRBJ1-6; 8 bases are a match to TRBD1. This CDR3 comprises 15 residues. With V trimmed by 2 bases and J by 8 bases, 6 bases remained unmatched. Germline CDR1 is SGDLS and CDR2 is YYNGEE. For the CDR3, the DNA is TGTGCCAGCAGCGTTGGACAGGGATCCGATTCACCCCTCCACTTT. This codes for CASSVGQGSDSPLHF.

The gene calls are TRBV9 and TRBJ1-6; D is ambiguous. V lost 7 bases and J 7 bases, leaving 6 bases between the germline ends. Germline CDR1 is SGDLS and CDR2 is YYNGEE. The CDR3 loop spans 11 amino acids. CDR3 bases: TGTGCCAGCGGAATGAATTCACCCCTCCACTTT. Protein product: CASGMNSPLHF.

This chain uses TRBV14 with TRBJ2-1; 9 bases match TRBD2. The V segment lost 5 bases and the J segment 4 bases; nucleotides outside the gene matches: 6. The CDR3 length is 15 residues. Per germline, CDR1 SGHDN and CDR2 FVKESK. CDR3 DNA sequence: TGTGCCAGCAGCGCCGGACTAGCGACATACAATGAGCAGTTCTTC. It is translated as CASSAGLATYNEQFF.

The V and J genes are TRBV29-1 and TRBJ2-7, with 9 bases fitting TRBD2. With V trimmed by 4 bases and J by 2 bases, 3 bases remained unmatched. The CDR3 runs 13 residues. CDR1 is SQVTM, CDR2 ANQGSEA, per germline. DNA for the CDR3: TGCAGCGTTGGCGGCGGGAGGGCCTACGAGCAGTACTTC. Translated: CSVGGGRAYEQYF.

The chain carries TRBV28 and TRBJ1-5; 7 bases map to TRBD1. V was pared by 6 bases and J by 0 bases, with 8 bases of the junction left unmatched. The CDR3 spans 16 residues. Looked up from germline, CDR1 is MDHEN and CDR2 is SYDVKM. CDR3 in amino acids: CASSRGSRNSNQPQHF. CDR3 bases: TGTGCCAGCAGCAGGGGGTCGAGGAATAGCAATCAGCCCCAGCATTTT.

The chain couples TRBV4-2 to TRBJ2-7, with TRBD2 matching over 10 bases. The CDR3 runs 17 residues. Germline V gene data show CDR1 as LGHNA and CDR2 as YNFKEQ. The J segment lost 4 bases and the V segment lost 4 bases, leaving 13 bases of the junction unmatched. CDR3: CASSLSLAGEASYEQYF. The CDR3 DNA follows: TGTGCCAGCAGCCTCTCCCTAGCGGGAGAAGCTTCATACGAGCAGTACTTC.

The chain is built from TRBV5-4 and TRBJ2-1; 9 bases are shared with TRBD2. Germline assignment: CDR1 SGHNT and CDR2 YYREEE (reference sequence). After removal of 4 bases from V and 5 bases from J, the junction contained 7 bases not matched to a gene. The CDR3 contains 15 residues. The CDR3 loop is CASSGGTSPHNEQFF. The CDR3 DNA reads as TGTGCCAGCAGCGGCGGGACTAGCCCCCACAATGAGCAGTTCTTC.

This chain connects TRBV6-5 to TRBJ2-1; TRBD1 agrees at 7 bases. V dropped 2 bases and J dropped 5; count of bases not matched to a gene: 9. Germline values: CDR1 MNHEY, CDR2 SVGAGI. The CDR3 runs 16 residues. CDR3 coding DNA: TGTGCCAGCAGTTACCGGGGACAGCTGGCCAACAATGAGCAGTTCTTC. Its translation is CASSYRGQLANNEQFF.